Listed below are T cell receptor beta chains from one sample, sequenced in a study of cytomegalovirus exposure and HLA in healthy donors. The method was immunoSEQ multiplex PCR; TCRdb's version includes in-frame clones alone and lacks a portion of them. The sample holds under 200,000 clones, 84% seen once. The sample comprised PBMCs. These receptors came from a man aged 25-45 years in good health and CMV-seronegative. Each CDR3 is given with its conserved first and last residue. The order of the fields is V gene, J gene, CDR3 protein.

V: TRBV4-1
J: TRBJ2-7
CDR3: CASSQVPTYEQYF

V: TRBV4-2
J: TRBJ2-2
CDR3: CASSPLAGESGELFF

V: TRBV10-3
J: TRBJ2-7
CDR3: CAIRTASSYEQYF

V: TRBV11-2
J: TRBJ1-4
CDR3: CASRATGGAEKLFF

V: TRBV15
J: TRBJ2-7
CDR3: CATSRHPGGIARSSYEQYF

V: TRBV28
J: TRBJ2-1
CDR3: CASVATVGEQFF

V: TRBV4-1
J: TRBJ1-4
CDR3: CASSQEVETGEYEKLFF

V: TRBV19
J: TRBJ2-7
CDR3: CASSIQLAAYEQYF

V: TRBV27
J: TRBJ1-1
CDR3: CASSLVREGYTEAFF

V: TRBV6-6
J: TRBJ2-5
CDR3: CASAASSDLGTQYF

V: TRBV19
J: TRBJ1-1
CDR3: CASIQGNTEAFF

V: TRBV2
J: TRBJ2-3
CDR3: CASSDKRTLEHTQYF

V: TRBV28
J: TRBJ2-7
CDR3: CASSFVAGGLKISYEQYF

V: TRBV9
J: TRBJ2-5
CDR3: CASSVLGLAQETQYF

V: TRBV5-1
J: TRBJ1-1
CDR3: CASSPRLGNTEAFF

V: TRBV2
J: TRBJ2-7
CDR3: CASSPGLGSYEQYF

V: TRBV14
J: TRBJ2-7
CDR3: CASSQMTGLSYEQYF

V: TRBV7-7
J: TRBJ2-1
CDR3: CASSLASGERFMYNEQFF

V: TRBV28
J: TRBJ1-1
CDR3: CASSSPTGGERWTEAFF

V: TRBV5-4
J: TRBJ2-7
CDR3: CASSLASGVEQYF

V: TRBV5-4
J: TRBJ2-2
CDR3: CASSTDRGTGELFF

V: TRBV19
J: TRBJ1-2
CDR3: CASSIGNGYTF

V: TRBV7-2
J: TRBJ1-3
CDR3: CASSSDKAGNTIYF

V: TRBV18
J: TRBJ1-2
CDR3: CASSPVSADGYTF

V: TRBV7-3
J: TRBJ2-2
CDR3: CASSPMARGGGGELFF

V: TRBV5-5
J: TRBJ2-7
CDR3: CASSTGVASGSYEQYF

V: TRBV19
J: TRBJ2-7
CDR3: CASRSKGEPVYEQYF

V: TRBV9
J: TRBJ2-2
CDR3: CASSGGTTNTGELFF

V: TRBV11-1
J: TRBJ2-1
CDR3: CASSLVDEQFF

V: TRBV7-2
J: TRBJ2-7
CDR3: CASSLGQSSYEQYF

V: TRBV15
J: TRBJ2-1
CDR3: CATSRELAGSYNEQFF

V: TRBV21-1
J: TRBJ2-7
CDR3: CASSTQSVREQYF

V: TRBV7-9
J: TRBJ2-7
CDR3: CSSSLDRGEQYF

V: TRBV6-4
J: TRBJ2-1
CDR3: CASSEKREGNEQFF

V: TRBV5-4
J: TRBJ2-1
CDR3: CASSYGLGESYNEQFF

V: TRBV6-1
J: TRBJ2-5
CDR3: CASSDGRGETQYF

V: TRBV11-1
J: TRBJ2-5
CDR3: CASSLGYRGETQYF